This T cell receptor beta chain was obtained from a study of T cells in Graves' hyperthyroidism and ophthalmopathy. Overall study results and limits: The authors' 13 V-J model separated ophthalmopathy from stable hyperthyroidism. It was a median around 6 months before onset that the model predicted ophthalmopathy. Blood also held most thyroid clonotypes expanded beyond 0.001.

Exclusion of patients followed from uncontrolled infection, other autoimmune disease, pregnancy or lactation. The V gene's germline CDR1 is SGHRS and CDR2 YFSETQ. CDR3 length equals 15 residues. V shed 0 bases and J shed 1 base, with 7 bases lying between them. Amplified regions were TCR beta CDR3 sequences from RNA transcripts. The HTBI primer set drove a first-round RT-PCR of the TCR CDR3. In TCRdb, the multiplex PCR reads were re-called with MiXCR into one record per CDR3 protein. The sample holds around 620,000 distinct CDR3 sequences; 35% to 55% are singletons and the top ten take around 20%. Concerning this clonotype itself: Its antigen is unknown.

This rearrangement joins TRBV5-1 to TRBJ2-2; D gene uncertain. Sequencing was carried out using peripheral blood or thyroid tissue (not recorded which). The sequence came from an adult woman with Graves' disease, either hyperthyroidism or ophthalmopathy (not recorded which). The CDR3 region is CASSLGRMNTGELFF. DNA for the CDR3: TGCGCCAGCAGCTTGGGGCGCATGAACACCGGGGAGCTGTTTTTT.